Following are 17 T cell receptor beta chains from one sample sequenced in a study of blood T cell repertoires in COVID-19 (TCRdb year 2020). The library was built by means of the immunoSEQ multiplex PCR assay. This is the immuneACCESS table as TCRdb keeps it, with only in-frame sequences that have V and J called. A part of the clones is gone; compared with another copy, unresolved V genes explain less than half, and the rest is unexplained. Counted in this sample were around 120,000 clones; less than 90% of them appeared once. Jointly, the top ten make up approximately 7.9% of the sample. The sequencing sample was made of peripheral blood. These receptors came from a man between 70 and 80 years old who had recovered from COVID-19.

This clone is large within its sample. This sample also contains other DNA sequences that code for the same CDR3. The chain combines TRBV5-1 with TRBJ2-1, with 9 bases fitting TRBD2. Germline CDR1 and CDR2: SGHRS and YFSETQ. Trimming removed 5 bases from V and 4 bases from J; junction bases left unmatched: 7. The CDR3 is 15 residues long. Written as DNA, the CDR3 is TGCGCCAGCAGTCCGACTAGCGGAAGTTACAATGAGCAGTTCTTC. Translating gives CASSPTSGSYNEQFF.

This clone was counted only a few times. The chain is built from TRBV5-4 and TRBJ2-2, with 7 bases that match TRBD2. The CDR3 is made up of 17 amino acids. CDR1 is SGHNT, CDR2 YYREEE, per germline (reference sequence). V dropped 0 bases and J dropped 0; count of bases not matched to a gene: 5. The CDR3 here is CASSLGGGLPNTGELFF. The CDR3 nucleotides read TGTGCCAGCAGCTTGGGGGGAGGGCTCCCGAACACCGGGGAGCTGTTTTTT.

The chain recombines TRBV9 with TRBJ2-5; 11 bases agree with TRBD2. The germline gives CDR1 SGDLS, CDR2 YYNGEE. Germline trimming cut 0 bases from V and 2 bases from J; bases unmatched to any gene: 9. The CDR3 sequence is 18 residues long. CDR3 residues: CASSVAFSGTSGQETQYF. Here the CDR3 DNA reads TGTGCCAGCAGCGTAGCTTTTTCGGGGACTAGCGGACAAGAGACCCAGTACTTC. Full variable domain (remainder filled in from reference TRBV9 and TRBJ2-5): DSGVTQTPKHLITATGQRVTLRCSPRSGDLSVYWYQQSLDQGLQFLIQYYNGEERAKGNILERFSAQQFPDLHSELNLSSLELGDSALYFCASSVAFSGTSGQETQYFGPGTRLLVL.

The chain couples TRBV7-3 to TRBJ1-1, with TRBD1 identical over 8 bases. Losses at the gene ends were 0 bases for V and 8 bases for J; bases not matched to a gene: 2. CDR3 size: 13 residues. Germline CDR1 is SGHTA and CDR2 is FQGTGA. The CDR3 reads CASSLTGDREAFF. The CDR3 DNA sequence: TGTGCCAGCAGCTTAACAGGGGACAGGGAAGCTTTCTTT.

This clone came up a few times. V gene TRBV29-1 combines with J gene TRBJ2-2, with D unresolved. Germline V gene data show CDR1 as SQVTM and CDR2 as ANQGSEA. The V gene lost 6 bases and the J gene lost 5 bases, with 13 bases spanning the gap. The CDR3 has 13 residues. DNA of the CDR3: TGCAGCGTCACCATTACCGGGACCGGGGAGCTGTTTTTT. Translated: CSVTITGTGELFF.

This chain's CDR3 is CASPEGGVTYEQYF. CDR3 in DNA: TGTGCCAGCCCCGAGGGGGGGGTCACCTACGAGCAGTACTTC. The V call is TRBV6-5, the J call TRBJ2-7; possibly TRBD2 for D (7 bases). The CDR3 loop spans 14 amino acids. With 8 bases removed from V and 2 bases from J, the gap between germline ends came to 16 bases. The V gene's germline CDR1 is MNHEY and CDR2 SVGAGI.

The genes are TRBV20-1 and TRBJ2-1; 10 bases fit TRBD2. This CDR3 contains 13 residues. V lost 3 bases and J lost 12; bases outside the gene matches: 8. Germline V gives CDR1 DFQATT, CDR2 SNEGSKA (reference sequence). The CDR3 region has the DNA TGCAGTGCTAGTCCAGCGGGGGGGCAGGGGCAGTTCTTC. Translating gives CSASPAGGQGQFF.

As DNA, the CDR3 is TGTGCCAGCAGGCCATATTCACAGGGAACTAATGAAAAACTGTTTTTT. It is translated as CASRPYSQGTNEKLFF. The chain has TRBV28 and TRBJ1-4; D perhaps matches TRBD1 (6 bases). The V gene lost 6 bases and the J gene lost 1 base, with 15 bases spanning the gap. CDR3 length: 16 residues. Germline CDR1 MDHEN, CDR2 SYDVKM. Looking up the rest from reference TRBV28 and TRBJ1-4 gives the full variable domain: DVKVTQSSRYLVKRTGEKVFLECVQDMDHENMFWYRQDPGLGLRLIYFSYDVKMKEKGDIPEGYSVSREKKERFSLILESASTNQTSMYLCASRPYSQGTNEKLFFGSGTQLSVL.

This chain uses TRBV3-1 (or the pseudogene TRBV3-2) with TRBJ1-1, with D possibly being TRBD1 (6 bases). This CDR3 comprises 12 residues. V was shortened by 6 bases and J by 1 base, with 6 bases between the two germline ends. Germline assignment: CDR1 LGHDT and CDR2 YNNKEL (reference sequence). Here the CDR3 reads CASRQGNTEAFF. Here the CDR3 DNA reads TGTGCCAGCAGACAGGGGAACACTGAAGCTTTCTTT.

The CDR3 region is CASSRGAGTGGYEQYF. CDR3 DNA: TGCGCCAGCAGCCGCGGTGCCGGGACAGGGGGCTACGAGCAGTACTTC. The rearrangement uses TRBV5-1 and TRBJ2-7, with 11 bases matching TRBD1. The CDR3 spans 16 residues. Trimming cost V 4 bases and J 3 bases; bases outside gene matches: 9. CDR1 is SGHRS, CDR2 YFSETQ, per germline.

The gene calls are TRBV7-9 and TRBJ2-1, with D hard to call. Germline V CDR1 and CDR2: SEHNR, FQNEAQ (reference sequence). The CDR3 covers 11 residues. Trimming left V 6 bases short and J 15 bases short, with 15 bases between. CDR3 nucleotides: TGTGCCAGCAGTACGAGAGAGCCTGGGTTCTTC. The encoded protein is CASSTREPGFF. Supplemented by reference TRBV7-9 and TRBJ2-1, the full variable domain reads DTGVSQNPRHKITKRGQNVTFRCDPISEHNRLYWYRQTLGQGPEFLTYFQNEAQLEKSRLLSDRFSAERPKGSFSTLEIQRTEQGDSAMYLCASSTREPGFFGPGTRLTVL.

The chain is built from TRBV3-1 (or the pseudogene TRBV3-2) and TRBJ2-1, with D possibly being TRBD2 (6 bases). Germline V CDR1 and CDR2: LGHDT, YNNKEL (reference sequence). Trimming left V 4 bases short and J 2 bases short, with 15 bases between. This CDR3 is built from 16 residues. CDR3 residues: CASSPLRGAAYNEQFF. CDR3 coding DNA: TGTGCCAGCAGCCCACTACGCGGGGCGGCCTACAATGAGCAGTTCTTC.

V gene TRBV5-1 combines with J gene TRBJ2-7, with D maybe TRBD1 (5 bases). CDR3 length equals 13 residues. V was trimmed by 0 bases and J by 4 bases, leaving 8 bases between them. Germline CDR1 is SGHRS and CDR2 is YFSETQ. The CDR3 coding sequence is TGCGCCAGCAGCTTGGCGCAGGGATACGAGCAGTACTTC. It yields the protein CASSLAQGYEQYF. Combining the CDR3 with reference TRBV5-1 and TRBJ2-7 gives the whole variable domain KAGVTQTPRYLIKTRGQQVTLSCSPISGHRSVSWYQQTPGQGLQFLFEYFSETQRNKGNFPGRFSGRQFSNSRSEMNVSTLELGDSALYLCASSLAQGYEQYFGPGTRLTVT.

The rearrangement joins TRBV28 to TRBJ1-2, with D tentatively TRBD1 (6 bases). Germline CDR1 MDHEN, CDR2 SYDVKM. The V gene lost 6 bases and the J gene lost 3 bases, with 11 bases spanning the gap. The CDR3 covers 13 residues. As DNA, the CDR3 is TGTGCCAGCAGATTACAGGGTTACTATGGCTACACCTTC. Translation: CASRLQGYYGYTF.

The V gene is TRBV20-1, the J gene TRBJ1-1; D call uncertain. Germline-derived CDR1 and CDR2 are DFQATT and SNEGSKA (reference sequence). V was shortened by 3 bases and J by 0 bases, with 8 bases between the two germline ends. This CDR3 spans 13 amino acids. The CDR3 loop is CSASAGMNTEAFF. The CDR3 DNA is TGCAGTGCTAGTGCAGGTATGAACACTGAAGCTTTCTTT.

This clone has more than one count but fewer than ten. The gene calls are TRBV10-3 and TRBJ1-1; 8 positions match TRBD1. The V segment lost 9 bases and the J segment 5 bases; nucleotides outside the gene matches: 11. Germline assignment: CDR1 ENHRY and CDR2 SYGVKD. The CDR3 sequence is 14 residues long. CDR3 sequence (DNA): TGTGCCATAAAACCAGGGGGCAGAGGAACTGAAGCTTTCTTT. This gives the protein CAIKPGGRGTEAFF.

The chain has TRBV7-2 and TRBJ1-2; 8 nucleotides align to TRBD1. This CDR3 region has 14 residues. V lost 4 bases, J lost 9 bases, and 10 bases stayed unmatched. CDR1 and CDR2 (germline): SGHTA, FQGNSA. This chain's CDR3 is CASSYQGATYRYTF. The CDR3, as DNA: TGTGCCAGCAGCTATCAGGGGGCCACGTATCGCTACACCTTC.